A selection of T cell receptor beta chains follows, all from one sample in a study of post-analysis software for immune sequencing data. TCRdb passed the PCR reads through MiXCR, listing each CDR3 protein once. The table lists 700,000 to 900,000 distinct CDR3 sequences, roughly 46% of them singletons, with just under 5% in the top ten. Sequenced material: blood. The receptors originated from a girl aged 10 to 17 with multiple sclerosis. Each CDR3 is given with its conserved first and last residue. D genes are given only for firm matches. Clone size, where shown, is once, few, many, or a class for clones that have expanded.

CDR3nt: TGTGCCAGTAGGGCGGCAGGTAGCTCTGGGGCCAACGTCCTGACTTTC; CDR3aa: CASRAAGSSGANVLTF; abundance: few; d_gene: -; j_gene: TRBJ2-6; v_gene: TRBV19
CDR3nt: TGCAGCGGGGGACAGCCCCAAGAGACCCAGTACTTC; CDR3aa: CSGGQPQETQYF; abundance: many; d_gene: TRBD1; j_gene: TRBJ2-5; v_gene: TRBV29-1
CDR3nt: TGTGCCAGCATTCGACAGGGGGTCACTGAAGCTTTCTTT; CDR3aa: CASIRQGVTEAFF; abundance: -; d_gene: TRBD1; j_gene: TRBJ1-1; v_gene: TRBV12-3/TRBV12-4
CDR3nt: TGTGCCAGCAGCCAGGCCTTTCAGGGGGTCGGGGGGCGAACTGAAGCTTTCTTT; CDR3aa: CASSQAFQGVGGRTEAFF; abundance: -; d_gene: TRBD1; j_gene: TRBJ1-1; v_gene: TRBV3-1
CDR3nt: TGTGCCAGCACCGACACCCTCGGACAGGGTCGGAGCAATCAGCCCCAGCATTTT; CDR3aa: CASTDTLGQGRSNQPQHF; abundance: -; d_gene: TRBD1; j_gene: TRBJ1-5; v_gene: TRBV6-1
CDR3nt: TGTGCCAGCTCCATTTACGGGGGGATGAACACTGAAGCTTTCTTT; CDR3aa: CASSIYGGMNTEAFF; abundance: -; d_gene: -; j_gene: TRBJ1-1; v_gene: TRBV5-6
CDR3nt: TGTGCCAGCAGTGGGACTAGCGGGAAGGAGACCCAGTACTTC; CDR3aa: CASSGTSGKETQYF; abundance: -; d_gene: TRBD2; j_gene: TRBJ2-5; v_gene: TRBV7-2
CDR3nt: TGTGCCAGCAGACCCCCGGGACCGATAAACACCGGGGAGCTGTTTTTT; CDR3aa: CASRPPGPINTGELFF; abundance: few; d_gene: -; j_gene: TRBJ2-2; v_gene: TRBV6-1
CDR3nt: TGTGCCAGCAGCCAAGCGGGATGGGATGAGCAGTTCTTC; CDR3aa: CASSQAGWDEQFF; abundance: once; d_gene: -; j_gene: TRBJ2-1; v_gene: TRBV4-2
CDR3nt: TGTGCCCGCCGGGTCGCACGAAACACTGAAGCTTTCTTT; CDR3aa: CARRVARNTEAFF; abundance: -; d_gene: -; j_gene: TRBJ1-1; v_gene: TRBV2
CDR3nt: TGTGCCACCAGTTCGACAGGGGAAGTAAACGAGCAGTACTTC; CDR3aa: CATSSTGEVNEQYF; abundance: -; d_gene: TRBD1; j_gene: TRBJ2-7; v_gene: TRBV15
CDR3nt: TGCGCCAGCAGCTTCCGGGGGAACTCCTACAATGAGCAGTTCTTC; CDR3aa: CASSFRGNSYNEQFF; abundance: -; d_gene: -; j_gene: TRBJ2-1; v_gene: TRBV5-1
CDR3nt: TGTGCCAGCAGCTTAGTAGCGGGAGATATCTACGAGCAGTACTTC; CDR3aa: CASSLVAGDIYEQYF; abundance: few; d_gene: TRBD2; j_gene: TRBJ2-7; v_gene: TRBV13
CDR3nt: TGTGCCAGCAGCTGGTATGAAACTCACAATGAGCAGTTCTTC; CDR3aa: CASSWYETHNEQFF; abundance: -; d_gene: -; j_gene: TRBJ2-1; v_gene: TRBV7-8
CDR3nt: TGTGCCAGCCGTTTAGCGGGAGTCCTCACAGATACGCAGTATTTT; CDR3aa: CASRLAGVLTDTQYF; abundance: once; d_gene: TRBD2; j_gene: TRBJ2-3; v_gene: TRBV11-3
CDR3nt: TGTGCCAGCAGCTTAGAGGGGGTCCTTGGGGGGGTTAGGGAGCAGTTCTTC; CDR3aa: CASSLEGVLGGVREQFF; abundance: -; d_gene: -; j_gene: TRBJ2-1; v_gene: TRBV7-8
CDR3nt: TGTGCCAGCAGTTACTCAGTAGGTCAGGGTGCCGATGAGCAGTTCTTC; CDR3aa: CASSYSVGQGADEQFF; abundance: many; d_gene: -; j_gene: TRBJ2-1; v_gene: TRBV6-5
CDR3nt: TGTGCCAGCAGGAGCCCCAGCATCCCACCTTACGAGCAGTACTTC; CDR3aa: CASRSPSIPPYEQYF; abundance: few; d_gene: -; j_gene: TRBJ2-7; v_gene: TRBV6-5
CDR3nt: TGTGCCGGCTCAACGGGGGCAGCTGAAGCTTTCTTT; CDR3aa: CAGSTGAAEAFF; abundance: -; d_gene: -; j_gene: TRBJ1-1; v_gene: TRBV18
CDR3nt: TGCAGTGCTAGTCTCCTCCTACCGGGACTAGCGGGAAGCTCCTACGAGCAGTACTTC; CDR3aa: CSASLLLPGLAGSSYEQYF; abundance: -; d_gene: TRBD2; j_gene: TRBJ2-7; v_gene: TRBV20-1
CDR3nt: TGTGCCAGCAGGGGACAGGGCGATTCACCCCTCCACTTT; CDR3aa: CASRGQGDSPLHF; abundance: -; d_gene: TRBD1; j_gene: TRBJ1-6; v_gene: TRBV7-9
CDR3nt: TGCGCCAGCACCACTGGTAGCTCCTACAATGAGCAGTTCTTC; CDR3aa: CASTTGSSYNEQFF; abundance: -; d_gene: -; j_gene: TRBJ2-1; v_gene: TRBV5-1
CDR3nt: TGCGCCAGCAGCCAAGTTGGGGGGCAGGGAGCTTTCTTT; CDR3aa: CASSQVGGQGAFF; abundance: few; d_gene: -; j_gene: TRBJ1-1; v_gene: TRBV4-3
CDR3nt: TGCAGTGCGCTCCGGGTTACACTCTTGAGGGAGCAGTACTTC; CDR3aa: CSALRVTLLREQYF; abundance: few; d_gene: -; j_gene: TRBJ2-7; v_gene: TRBV20-1
CDR3nt: TGCGCCAGCAGCGTACTAGCGGACAATGAGCAGTTCTTC; CDR3aa: CASSVLADNEQFF; abundance: -; d_gene: TRBD2; j_gene: TRBJ2-1; v_gene: TRBV5-1
CDR3nt: TGTGCCAGCAGCTCCCCCGTTGGCACAGATACGCAGTATTTT; CDR3aa: CASSSPVGTDTQYF; abundance: few; d_gene: -; j_gene: TRBJ2-3; v_gene: TRBV13
CDR3nt: TGCAGTGCTAGAGTACGACTAGCGGGCTCCTACGAGCAGTACTTC; CDR3aa: CSARVRLAGSYEQYF; abundance: few; d_gene: TRBD2; j_gene: TRBJ2-7; v_gene: TRBV20-1
CDR3nt: TGTGCCAGCAGCCCCGACAGGCGCTCCTACAATGAGCAGTTCTTC; CDR3aa: CASSPDRRSYNEQFF; abundance: -; d_gene: -; j_gene: TRBJ2-1; v_gene: TRBV5-6
CDR3nt: TGTGCCAGCAGTCTAAGGGGAGGCTCGGAGACCCAGTACTTC; CDR3aa: CASSLRGGSETQYF; abundance: -; d_gene: -; j_gene: TRBJ2-5; v_gene: TRBV12-3/TRBV12-4
CDR3nt: TGTGCCAGCAGTGAAGGGGAGGACAGACAACGGGATGGCGGGCAGTACTTC; CDR3aa: CASSEGEDRQRDGGQYF; abundance: -; d_gene: -; j_gene: TRBJ2-5; v_gene: TRBV25-1
CDR3nt: TGCAGTGCTAGATCAGGCGGGGGGGGCAATGAGCAGTTCTTC; CDR3aa: CSARSGGGGNEQFF; abundance: few; d_gene: TRBD2; j_gene: TRBJ2-1; v_gene: TRBV20-1
CDR3nt: TGTGCCAGCAGCTTTAACCCCGGGACAGGGGTCCCGAACACTGAAGCTTTCTTT; CDR3aa: CASSFNPGTGVPNTEAFF; abundance: -; d_gene: TRBD1; j_gene: TRBJ1-1; v_gene: TRBV7-9
CDR3nt: TGCAGCGTCGCACCCGGGACTAGCGGTGACTACGAGCAGTACTTC; CDR3aa: CSVAPGTSGDYEQYF; abundance: many; d_gene: TRBD2; j_gene: TRBJ2-7; v_gene: TRBV29-1
CDR3nt: TGCGCCAGCAGCCGACGGGACGACTCCTACGAGCAGTACTTC; CDR3aa: CASSRRDDSYEQYF; abundance: -; d_gene: -; j_gene: TRBJ2-7; v_gene: TRBV5-1
CDR3nt: TGCAGTGCTTCTCCTGCGAGCGGGAGAGTATACGAGCAGTACTTC; CDR3aa: CSASPASGRVYEQYF; abundance: -; d_gene: TRBD2; j_gene: TRBJ2-7; v_gene: TRBV20-1
CDR3nt: TGTGCCAGCAGGAATCAGGAGGACAATGAGCAGTTCTTC; CDR3aa: CASRNQEDNEQFF; abundance: few; d_gene: -; j_gene: TRBJ2-1; v_gene: TRBV12-3/TRBV12-4
CDR3nt: TGTGCCTCTTCCGGGGGGGGCCGGGACAGGGTCTCCCAAGGGCGAGATGAAAAACTGTTTTTT; CDR3aa: CASSGGGRDRVSQGRDEKLFF; abundance: -; d_gene: TRBD1; j_gene: TRBJ1-4; v_gene: TRBV10-3
CDR3nt: TGTGCCAGCAGCTTAGTGGGTCGGCGGGAGGGCGGCTATGAGCAGTTCTTC; CDR3aa: CASSLVGRREGGYEQFF; abundance: -; d_gene: TRBD2; j_gene: TRBJ2-1; v_gene: TRBV11-1
CDR3nt: TGTGCCAGCAGCATTGGACAGGGTTCCAGCAATCAGCCCCAGCATTTT; CDR3aa: CASSIGQGSSNQPQHF; abundance: few; d_gene: TRBD1; j_gene: TRBJ1-5; v_gene: TRBV5-6
CDR3nt: TGTGCCAGCAGTTACGAGGGACTAGCCGGCAATGAGCAGTTCTTC; CDR3aa: CASSYEGLAGNEQFF; abundance: many; d_gene: TRBD2; j_gene: TRBJ2-1; v_gene: TRBV6-5
CDR3nt: TGTGCCAGCAGTTTGGACAGGGGTAACACTGAAGCTTTCTTT; CDR3aa: CASSLDRGNTEAFF; abundance: few; d_gene: TRBD1; j_gene: TRBJ1-1; v_gene: TRBV5-1
CDR3nt: TGTGCCAGCAGCTTACTCCGCGATGAGCAGTTCTTC; CDR3aa: CASSLLRDEQFF; abundance: -; d_gene: -; j_gene: TRBJ2-1; v_gene: TRBV7-8
CDR3nt: TGTGCCAGCAGTGAAGCGCCATTAGCGGAGCCGGGTTACGAGCAGTACTTC; CDR3aa: CASSEAPLAEPGYEQYF; abundance: -; d_gene: -; j_gene: TRBJ2-7; v_gene: TRBV2
CDR3nt: TGCAGCGCCCATACAGGGGACGAAAAACTGTTTTTT; CDR3aa: CSAHTGDEKLFF; abundance: few; d_gene: TRBD1; j_gene: TRBJ1-4; v_gene: TRBV29-1
CDR3nt: TGTGCCAGCAGCCAAGGAGAGCTAGCGGGAGGCCCCACAGATACGCAGTATTTT; CDR3aa: CASSQGELAGGPTDTQYF; abundance: -; d_gene: TRBD2; j_gene: TRBJ2-3; v_gene: TRBV4-2
CDR3nt: TGTGCCAGCAGCTTAGCCGGCCAGCGGGAGGGCGAGCAGTACTTC; CDR3aa: CASSLAGQREGEQYF; abundance: few; d_gene: TRBD2; j_gene: TRBJ2-7; v_gene: TRBV7-2